This T cell receptor (beta chain) came from a study of T cells after posttransplantation cyclophosphamide. Produced via immunoSEQ multiplex PCR; TCRdb's table is partial and in-frame only. This table has around 66,000 clones, 93% appearing once. Comment on this clone: What it recognizes is unknown.

Overall study findings and caveats: Recipient CMV seropositivity and CMV reactivation strongly tracked TRB clonality. Blood and skin or GI T cell repertoires showed limited TRB overlap. Donor-recipient repertoire similarity was low at 1-2 months, rising over year one.

This related bone marrow graft donor gave peripheral blood on the day of marrow donation. V was pared by 4 bases and J by 2 bases, with 13 bases of the junction left unmatched. This CDR3 comprises 18 residues. In germline, CDR1 is SNHLY, CDR2 FYNNEI. The receptor's source is a young woman in good health and a related stem cell transplant donor. The sequenced sample was PBMCs. This chain connects TRBV2 to TRBJ2-1; 8 nucleotides line up with TRBD2. This CDR3 is CASSGGVAGNRAYNEQFF. CDR3 sequence (DNA): TGTGCCAGCAGTGGTGGGGTAGCGGGGAATAGGGCCTACAATGAGCAGTTCTTC.